Listed below are T cell receptor beta chains from one sample, sequenced in a study of post-analysis software for immune sequencing data. TCRdb itself ran the PCR reads through MiXCR, one entry per CDR3 protein. The data hold hundreds of thousands of distinct CDR3 sequences, with 59% observed a single time. The specimen was blood. These receptors were taken from a girl aged 2 to 10 with multiple sclerosis. Each CDR3 is given with its conserved first and last residue. A D gene is named only where the DNA matches it firmly. Rows may omit the clone size; those that give it use once, few, many or a size class.

clone size: few; J gene: TRBJ2-1; D gene: NA; V gene: TRBV12-3/TRBV12-4; CDR3 protein: CASSPSTRYNEQFF; CDR3 DNA: TGTGCCAGCAGTCCTTCTACTCGCTACAATGAGCAGTTCTTC
clone size: NA; J gene: TRBJ2-7; D gene: NA; V gene: TRBV2; CDR3 protein: CASSEGPAPEQYF; CDR3 DNA: TGTGCCAGCAGTGAAGGCCCCGCCCCCGAGCAGTACTTC
clone size: once; J gene: TRBJ1-1; D gene: NA; V gene: TRBV12-3/TRBV12-4; CDR3 protein: CASSDRDFEAFF; CDR3 DNA: TGTGCCAGCAGTGATAGGGACTTTGAAGCTTTCTTT
clone size: NA; J gene: TRBJ2-4; D gene: NA; V gene: TRBV7-6; CDR3 protein: CASSLTLSAVQYF; CDR3 DNA: TGTGCCAGCAGCTTAACACTTTCGGCAGTTCAGTACTTC
clone size: few; J gene: TRBJ2-3; D gene: TRBD2; V gene: TRBV4-2; CDR3 protein: CASSQDGTSGTDTQYF; CDR3 DNA: TGTGCCAGCAGCCAAGATGGTACTAGCGGCACAGATACGCAGTATTTT
clone size: few; J gene: TRBJ1-1; D gene: NA; V gene: TRBV5-8; CDR3 protein: CASSFSGRTTEAFF; CDR3 DNA: TGTGCCAGCAGCTTCTCGGGAAGGACGACTGAAGCTTTCTTT
clone size: few; J gene: TRBJ2-1; D gene: TRBD2; V gene: TRBV20-1; CDR3 protein: CSARDPASGMDYNEQFF; CDR3 DNA: TGCAGTGCTAGAGATCCGGCTAGCGGGATGGACTACAATGAGCAGTTCTTC
clone size: few; J gene: TRBJ2-4; D gene: NA; V gene: TRBV15; CDR3 protein: CATSSLNTGLNIQYF; CDR3 DNA: TGTGCCACCAGCAGCCTTAACACAGGGTTGAACATTCAGTACTTC
clone size: NA; J gene: TRBJ1-2; D gene: NA; V gene: TRBV12-3/TRBV12-4; CDR3 protein: CASTNSGLLGYGYTF; CDR3 DNA: TGTGCCAGCACTAACTCAGGGCTGCTAGGCTATGGCTACACCTTC
clone size: NA; J gene: TRBJ1-2; D gene: NA; V gene: TRBV12-3/TRBV12-4; CDR3 protein: CASSSGGQRNGYTF; CDR3 DNA: TGTGCCAGCAGTTCGGGAGGGCAGAGAAATGGCTACACCTTC
clone size: few; J gene: TRBJ2-7; D gene: NA; V gene: TRBV20-1; CDR3 protein: CSAGNRNGPSSYEQYF; CDR3 DNA: TGCAGTGCCGGAAACCGCAACGGGCCAAGCTCCTACGAGCAGTACTTC
clone size: NA; J gene: TRBJ2-3; D gene: NA; V gene: TRBV24-1; CDR3 protein: CATSDPLTTQYF; CDR3 DNA: TGTGCCACCAGTGATCCTTTGACCACGCAGTATTTT
clone size: few; J gene: TRBJ2-4; D gene: NA; V gene: TRBV12-3/TRBV12-4; CDR3 protein: CASSSLDIQYF; CDR3 DNA: TGTGCCAGCAGTTCCCTAGACATTCAGTACTTC
clone size: NA; J gene: TRBJ2-3; D gene: NA; V gene: TRBV5-1; CDR3 protein: CASSLAPTAATDTQYF; CDR3 DNA: TGCGCCAGCAGCTTGGCCCCGACAGCAGCGACAGATACGCAGTATTTT
clone size: NA; J gene: TRBJ2-1; D gene: TRBD1; V gene: TRBV29-1; CDR3 protein: CSVVQGASYEQFF; CDR3 DNA: TGCAGCGTTGTACAGGGGGCCTCCTACGAGCAGTTCTTC
clone size: NA; J gene: TRBJ2-1; D gene: NA; V gene: TRBV7-8; CDR3 protein: CASSLNGAPSYNEQFF; CDR3 DNA: TGTGCCAGCAGCTTAAATGGGGCTCCTTCTTACAATGAGCAGTTCTTC
clone size: few; J gene: TRBJ2-3; D gene: NA; V gene: TRBV6-6; CDR3 protein: CASRPGSTDTQYF; CDR3 DNA: TGTGCCAGCAGGCCAGGTAGCACAGATACGCAGTATTTT
clone size: NA; J gene: TRBJ1-2; D gene: TRBD1; V gene: TRBV7-2; CDR3 protein: CASSLAGAGTGVGYTF; CDR3 DNA: TGTGCCAGCAGCTTAGCGGGGGCCGGGACAGGGGTAGGCTACACCTTC
clone size: many; J gene: TRBJ2-3; D gene: TRBD1; V gene: TRBV12-3/TRBV12-4; CDR3 protein: CASSLTGGTDTQYF; CDR3 DNA: TGCGCCAGCAGCTTGACAGGGGGCACAGATACGCAGTATTTT
clone size: few; J gene: TRBJ2-5; D gene: NA; V gene: TRBV12-3/TRBV12-4; CDR3 protein: CASSFWGQETQYF; CDR3 DNA: TGTGCCAGCAGTTTTTGGGGCCAAGAGACCCAGTACTTC
clone size: few; J gene: TRBJ1-6; D gene: NA; V gene: TRBV7-6; CDR3 protein: CASSLERDGFSPLHF; CDR3 DNA: TGTGCCAGCAGCTTGGAACGGGACGGATTTTCACCCCTCCACTTT
clone size: few; J gene: TRBJ2-3; D gene: NA; V gene: TRBV29-1; CDR3 protein: CSAARETDTQYF; CDR3 DNA: TGCAGCGCCGCCCGGGAGACAGATACGCAGTATTTT
clone size: few; J gene: TRBJ2-1; D gene: NA; V gene: TRBV5-1; CDR3 protein: CASSFNRDGGNEQFF; CDR3 DNA: TGCGCCAGCAGCTTTAACAGGGATGGCGGCAATGAGCAGTTCTTC
clone size: NA; J gene: TRBJ1-2; D gene: NA; V gene: TRBV28; CDR3 protein: CASTQGPYGYTF; CDR3 DNA: TGTGCCAGCACCCAGGGCCCCTATGGCTACACCTTC
clone size: NA; J gene: TRBJ2-3; D gene: NA; V gene: TRBV11-2; CDR3 protein: CASSSISLDFTDTQYF; CDR3 DNA: TGTGCCAGCAGCTCGATATCATTGGATTTCACAGATACGCAGTATTTT
clone size: NA; J gene: TRBJ1-2; D gene: TRBD1; V gene: TRBV7-2; CDR3 protein: CASSLRQGENYGYTF; CDR3 DNA: TGTGCCAGCAGCTTACGGCAGGGGGAGAACTATGGCTACACCTTC
clone size: NA; J gene: TRBJ2-7; D gene: NA; V gene: TRBV6-5; CDR3 protein: CASRDTGDYEQYF; CDR3 DNA: TGTGCCAGCAGAGACACCGGGGACTACGAGCAGTACTTC
clone size: NA; J gene: TRBJ2-7; D gene: NA; V gene: TRBV20-1; CDR3 protein: CSASIVYEQYF; CDR3 DNA: TGCAGTGCTTCTATTGTCTACGAGCAGTACTTC
clone size: few; J gene: TRBJ2-1; D gene: NA; V gene: TRBV11-2; CDR3 protein: CASSLVSREQFF; CDR3 DNA: TGTGCCAGCAGCTTAGTGTCGAGGGAGCAGTTCTTC
clone size: NA; J gene: TRBJ2-3; D gene: NA; V gene: TRBV3-1; CDR3 protein: CASSQYGGETDTQYF; CDR3 DNA: TGTGCCAGCAGCCAGTACGGGGGAGAGACAGATACGCAGTATTTT
clone size: NA; J gene: TRBJ1-2; D gene: NA; V gene: TRBV6-5; CDR3 protein: CASSPGRSEGYTF; CDR3 DNA: TGTGCCAGCAGCCCAGGGAGGTCGGAGGGCTACACCTTC
clone size: NA; J gene: TRBJ1-5; D gene: NA; V gene: TRBV5-5; CDR3 protein: CASSLDDTDHPQHF; CDR3 DNA: TGTGCCAGCAGCTTGGACGACACGGATCACCCCCAGCATTTT
clone size: NA; J gene: TRBJ2-5; D gene: NA; V gene: TRBV5-6; CDR3 protein: CASSMLTRDYQETQYF; CDR3 DNA: TGTGCCAGCAGCATGCTCACCCGGGACTACCAAGAGACCCAGTACTTC
clone size: NA; J gene: TRBJ1-2; D gene: NA; V gene: TRBV7-3; CDR3 protein: CASSLSGGEGNGYTF; CDR3 DNA: TGTGCCAGCAGCTTAAGTGGGGGTGAGGGAAATGGCTACACCTTC
clone size: few; J gene: TRBJ2-3; D gene: NA; V gene: TRBV29-1; CDR3 protein: CSVDSALLSSTDTQYF; CDR3 DNA: TGCAGCGTCGACAGTGCCCTTTTATCTAGCACAGATACGCAGTATTTT
clone size: NA; J gene: TRBJ1-2; D gene: NA; V gene: TRBV20-1; CDR3 protein: CSARDASGDRYTF; CDR3 DNA: TGCAGTGCTAGAGATGCTTCAGGGGACCGCTACACCTTC
clone size: few; J gene: TRBJ2-1; D gene: TRBD2; V gene: TRBV24-1; CDR3 protein: CATSGLGTSGFPTSYNEQFF; CDR3 DNA: TGTGCCACCAGTGGTCTAGGGACTAGCGGGTTCCCAACCTCCTACAATGAGCAGTTCTTC
clone size: NA; J gene: TRBJ1-2; D gene: NA; V gene: TRBV20-1; CDR3 protein: CSASPSPDTF; CDR3 DNA: TGCAGTGCTAGCCCCTCCCCGGACACCTTC
clone size: NA; J gene: TRBJ1-1; D gene: TRBD1; V gene: TRBV20-1; CDR3 protein: CSAARQGAYTEAFF; CDR3 DNA: TGCAGTGCAGCACGCCAGGGGGCCTATACTGAGGCTTTCTTT